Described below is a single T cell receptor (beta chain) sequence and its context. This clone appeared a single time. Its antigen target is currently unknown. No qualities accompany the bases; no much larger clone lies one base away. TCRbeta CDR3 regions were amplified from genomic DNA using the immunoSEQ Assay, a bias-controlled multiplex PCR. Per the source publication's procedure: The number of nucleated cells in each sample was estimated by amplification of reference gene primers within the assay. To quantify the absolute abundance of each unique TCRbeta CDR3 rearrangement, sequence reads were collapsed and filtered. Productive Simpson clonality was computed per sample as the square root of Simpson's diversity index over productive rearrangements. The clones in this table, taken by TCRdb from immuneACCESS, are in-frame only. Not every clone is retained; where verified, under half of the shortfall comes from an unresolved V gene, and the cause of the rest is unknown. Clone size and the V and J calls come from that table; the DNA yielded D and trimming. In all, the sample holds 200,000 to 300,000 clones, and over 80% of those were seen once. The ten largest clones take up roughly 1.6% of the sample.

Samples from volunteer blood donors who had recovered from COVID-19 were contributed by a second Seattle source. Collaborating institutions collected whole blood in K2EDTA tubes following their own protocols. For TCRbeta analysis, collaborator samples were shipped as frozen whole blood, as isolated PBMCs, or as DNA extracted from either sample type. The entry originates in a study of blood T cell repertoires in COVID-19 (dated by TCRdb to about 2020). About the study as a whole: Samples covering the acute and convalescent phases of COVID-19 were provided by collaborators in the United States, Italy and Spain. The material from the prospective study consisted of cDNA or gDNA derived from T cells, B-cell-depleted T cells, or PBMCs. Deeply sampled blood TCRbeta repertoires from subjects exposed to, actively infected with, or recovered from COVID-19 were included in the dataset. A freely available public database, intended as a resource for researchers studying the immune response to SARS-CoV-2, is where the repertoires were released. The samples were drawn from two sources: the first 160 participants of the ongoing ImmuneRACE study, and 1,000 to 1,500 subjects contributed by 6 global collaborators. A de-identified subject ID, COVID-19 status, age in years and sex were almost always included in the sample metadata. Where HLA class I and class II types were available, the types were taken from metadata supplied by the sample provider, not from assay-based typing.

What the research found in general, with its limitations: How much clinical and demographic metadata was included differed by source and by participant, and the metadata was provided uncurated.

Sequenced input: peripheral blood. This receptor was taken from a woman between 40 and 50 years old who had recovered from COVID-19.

In nucleotide form, the sequence is TGTGCCAGCAGCTCCCGTCCGTCCGGTGACGAGCAGTACTTC. This gives the protein CASSSRPSGDEQYF. The sequence links TRBV11-2 to TRBJ2-7; the D gene identity is not certain. The germline V gene sets CDR1 to SGHAT and CDR2 to FQNNGV. From cysteine to phenylalanine, the CDR3 is 14 amino acids long. Of all the DNA, just the CDR3 is kept, 42 bases in frame from base 1. The junction carries 15 bases between V and J, which are trimmed by 4 bases and 5 bases respectively.